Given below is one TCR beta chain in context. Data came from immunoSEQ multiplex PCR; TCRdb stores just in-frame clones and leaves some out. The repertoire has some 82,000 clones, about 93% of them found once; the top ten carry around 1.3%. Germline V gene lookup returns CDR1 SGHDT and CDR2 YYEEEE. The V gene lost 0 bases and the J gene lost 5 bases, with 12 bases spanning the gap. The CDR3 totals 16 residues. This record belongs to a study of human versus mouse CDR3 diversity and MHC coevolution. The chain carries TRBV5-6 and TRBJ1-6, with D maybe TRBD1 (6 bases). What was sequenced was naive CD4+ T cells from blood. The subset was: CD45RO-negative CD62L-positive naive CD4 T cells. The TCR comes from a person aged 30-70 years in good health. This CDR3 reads CASSLGGRPHNSPLHF. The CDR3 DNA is TGTGCCAGCAGCTTGGGGGGGCGCCCCCATAATTCACCCCTCCACTTT.